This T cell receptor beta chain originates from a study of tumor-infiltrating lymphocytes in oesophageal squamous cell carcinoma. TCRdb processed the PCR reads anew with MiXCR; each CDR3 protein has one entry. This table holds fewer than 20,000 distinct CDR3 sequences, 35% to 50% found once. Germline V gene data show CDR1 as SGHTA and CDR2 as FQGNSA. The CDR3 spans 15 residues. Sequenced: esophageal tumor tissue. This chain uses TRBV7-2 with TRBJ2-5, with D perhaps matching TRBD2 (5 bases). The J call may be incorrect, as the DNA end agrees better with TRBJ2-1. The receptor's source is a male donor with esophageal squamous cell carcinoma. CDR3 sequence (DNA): TGTGCCAGCACCTCCACCGGGAACACCTACAATGAGCAGTTCTTC. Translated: CASTSTGNTYNEQFF.